Listed here are 17 T cell receptor beta chains from one sample, sequenced in a study of T cell responses to AZD1222 COVID-19 vaccine (dated by TCRdb to about 2021). Reading the label with the study, this specimen's time point is: baseline before first vaccination. The treatment or condition label, as the study defines it: meningococcal conjugate vaccine given as trial control. Receptor amplification or capture employed the immunoSEQ multiplex PCR assay. This is the immuneACCESS table as TCRdb keeps it, with only in-frame sequences that have V and J called. A part of the clones is gone; compared with another copy, unresolved V genes explain less than half, and the rest is unexplained. This sample is represented by about 140,000 clones; 90% to 95% of them were singletons. Jointly, the top ten make up around 1% of the sample. Sequences were derived from peripheral blood, sampled on day 0 of MenACWY control vaccination. Every receptor here comes from an adult in good health.

The chain recombines TRBV7-2 with TRBJ1-3, with TRBD1 identical over 9 bases. The CDR3 is 14 amino acids. Germline CDR1 reads SGHTA; CDR2 reads FQGNSA. Trimming took 1 base from V and 8 from J; bases not matched to a gene: 3. CDR3 in amino acids: CASSLDRGPYTIYF. The DNA for the CDR3 is TGTGCCAGCAGCTTAGACAGGGGGCCATACACCATATATTTT.

This chain links TRBV2 with TRBJ1-2; no clear D gene. Germline V gene sequence: CDR1 SNHLY, CDR2 FYNNEI. Trimming took 4 bases from V and 4 from J, leaving 16 bases between them. The length of the CDR3 is 15 residues. The CDR3 here is CASSASPTDSYGYTF. DNA for the CDR3: TGTGCCAGCAGTGCCTCCCCCACCGACTCCTATGGCTACACCTTC.

The chain uses TRBV2 and TRBJ2-7, with 8 bases lining up with TRBD2. Germline trimming cut 2 bases from V and 4 bases from J; bases unmatched to any gene: 7. This CDR3 contains 15 residues. Germline CDR1 SNHLY, CDR2 FYNNEI. The CDR3 DNA follows: TGTGCCAGCAGTGAAAGGGCGGGGGGCCTATACGAGCAGTACTTC. Its protein product is CASSERAGGLYEQYF.

This clone was detected once. The chain combines TRBV5-5 with TRBJ1-1; 8 nucleotides match TRBD1. The V segment lost 0 bases and the J segment 1 base; nucleotides outside the gene matches: 8. Germline-derived CDR1 and CDR2 are SGHKS and YYEKEE (reference sequence). The CDR3 consists of 17 residues. For the CDR3, the DNA is TGTGCCAGCAGCTTGGATTGGCCCGGACAGGGGAACACTGAAGCTTTCTTT. Its protein product is CASSLDWPGQGNTEAFF.

This chain joins TRBV3-1 (or the pseudogene TRBV3-2) and TRBJ2-7; 8 bases line up with TRBD2. CDR3 size: 19 residues. CDR1 is LGHDT and CDR2 is YNNKEL in the germline V gene (reference sequence). V lost 2 bases and J lost 3; bases outside the gene matches: 18. The DNA of the CDR3 is TGTGCCAGCAGCCAAACCAAGGCTTTAGCGGGGTGGCACGGCTACGAGCAGTACTTC. Protein: CASSQTKALAGWHGYEQYF.

This chain joins TRBV5-1 and TRBJ2-3, with D perhaps TRBD1 (5 bases). CDR1 and CDR2 from the germline V gene are SGHRS and YFSETQ. V lost 0 bases, J lost 2 bases, and 7 bases lay in between. The CDR3 runs 14 residues. For the CDR3, the DNA is TGCGCCAGCAGCTTGGGCAGGGTCACAGATACGCAGTATTTT. This sequence encodes CASSLGRVTDTQYF.

The chain has TRBV19 and TRBJ1-5; D uncertain. CDR3 length: 15 amino acids. Germline V gives CDR1 LNHDA, CDR2 SQIVND (reference sequence). V was trimmed by 2 bases and J by 4 bases, leaving 12 bases between them. The CDR3 bases are TGTGCCAGTAGTATAAACCAAGAGTTGAATCAGCCCCAGCATTTT. Amino acid sequence: CASSINQELNQPQHF.

The V and J genes are TRBV4-1 and TRBJ1-3; D ambiguous. CDR3 length: 14 residues. Germline CDR1 is MGHRA and CDR2 is YSYEKL. The V and J ends lost 1 base and 2 bases respectively, with 6 bases between them. The CDR3 DNA is TGCGCCAGCAGCCAAGGGACGGCTGGAAACACCATATATTTT. It yields the protein CASSQGTAGNTIYF.

CDR3 DNA: TGCGCCAGCAGACCGTTAGGGGGGCGAACAACAACTAATGAAAAACTGTTTTTT. Protein: CASRPLGGRTTTNEKLFF. This chain joins TRBV5-1 and TRBJ1-4, with D tentatively TRBD1 (6 bases). The CDR3 sequence is 18 residues long. The germline V gene encodes CDR1 SGHRS and CDR2 YFSETQ. Trimming left V 5 bases short and J 0 bases short, with 20 bases between.

The rearrangement links TRBV7-2 to TRBJ2-7; D is unresolved. This CDR3 contains 13 residues. The V and J ends lost 7 bases and 6 bases respectively, with 16 bases between them. Looked up from germline, CDR1 is SGHTA and CDR2 is FQGNSA. The CDR3 spells CASKTSVAGEQYF. CDR3 sequence (DNA): TGTGCCAGCAAAACGTCTGTGGCCGGCGAGCAGTACTTC.

The genes are TRBV5-6 and TRBJ2-7, with 12 bases aligning to TRBD1. CDR3 size: 15 residues. J lost 5 bases, V lost 0 bases, and 3 bases had no gene match. Per germline, CDR1 SGHDT and CDR2 YYEEEE. CDR3 DNA: TGTGCCAGCAGCTTGGCCGGGACAGGGGGCAACGAGCAGTACTTC. The encoded protein is CASSLAGTGGNEQYF. Variable domain in full (rest from reference TRBV5-6 and TRBJ2-7): DAGVTQSPTHLIKTRGQQVTLRCSPKSGHDTVSWYQQALGQGPQFIFQYYEEEERQRGNFPDRFSGHQFPNYSSELNVNALLLGDSALYLCASSLAGTGGNEQYFGPGTRLTVT.

This clone was seen once. This chain connects TRBV14 to TRBJ1-1; D not resolved. Trimming took 0 bases from V and 4 from J, leaving 12 bases between them. The CDR3 contains 15 residues. Germline CDR1 SGHDN, CDR2 FVKESK. The CDR3 protein is CASSQDPGSGTEAFF. The CDR3 region has the DNA TGTGCCAGCAGCCAAGACCCGGGATCGGGCACTGAAGCTTTCTTT.

This clone showed up just once. V and J are TRBV5-4 and TRBJ1-5; possibly TRBD1 for D (6 bases). Germline values: CDR1 SGHNT, CDR2 YYREEE (reference sequence). Trimming pared 3 bases from V and 7 bases from J, leaving 11 bases between. The CDR3 contains 13 residues. The CDR3: CASSSGVGQPQHF. The DNA of the CDR3 is TGTGCCAGCAGCTCAGGGGTTGGGCAGCCCCAGCATTTT.

This clone has more than one count but fewer than ten. The genes are TRBV10-3 and TRBJ2-3, with TRBD1 identical over 10 bases. Germline CDR1 is ENHRY and CDR2 is SYGVKD. Germline trimming cut 6 bases from V and 6 bases from J; bases unmatched to any gene: 6. CDR3 length: 14 residues. CDR3 sequence reads: CAIRQDRGADTQYF. For the CDR3, the DNA is TGTGCCATCAGACAGGACAGGGGGGCGGATACGCAGTATTTT.

This rearrangement joins TRBV5-1 to TRBJ1-1; D is unresolved. Between the trimmed V and J ends, which lost 0 bases and 2 bases, there was a span of 8 bases. There are 14 residues in the CDR3. CDR1 is SGHRS, CDR2 YFSETQ, per germline. The DNA for the CDR3 is TGCGCCAGCAGCTTGGTCTTAGACAACACTGAAGCTTTCTTT. The encoded protein is CASSLVLDNTEAFF.

The chain uses TRBV5-4 and TRBJ1-6; D remains ambiguous. The germline CDR1 and CDR2 sequences are SGHNT and YYREEE (reference sequence). The V and J ends lost 0 bases and 7 bases respectively, with 11 bases between them. The CDR3 is made up of 15 amino acids. The CDR3 region is CASSLDVVGNSPLHF. The CDR3 nucleotides read TGTGCCAGCAGCTTGGATGTAGTAGGGAATTCACCCCTCCACTTT.

A few counts support this clone. The chain employs TRBV6-2 or TRBV6-3 and TRBJ2-2; D is undetermined. The CDR3 loop spans 15 amino acids. Germline V gives CDR1 MNHEY, CDR2 SVGEGT. V lost 0 bases and J 8 bases, leaving 13 bases between the germline ends. CDR3 coding DNA: TGTGCCAGCAGTTACTCGATGGTCGGGTCAGGGGAGCTGTTTTTT. Translation gives CASSYSMVGSGELFF.